This TCR beta chain was captured in a study of cytomegalovirus exposure and HLA in healthy donors. Study-wide results and caveats: Most TCR sequences were seen very rarely across donors, but some public TCRs occurred in many.

Of note for this clone: The antigen remains undetermined.

Primers for the PCR totalled 60 Vbeta and 13 Jbeta. TCRdb's table, derived via immunoSEQ multiplex PCR, lists solely in-frame clones and lacks some. This sample carries about 160,000 clones, about 65% of them seen once, and the ten largest clones take 6% to 7.5%. Germline values: CDR1 SEHNR, CDR2 FQNEAQ (reference sequence). The ends lost 5 bases at V and 2 bases at J; junction bases unmatched: 8. The CDR3 has 16 residues. The sequence was collected from a middle-aged man in good health and CMV-seropositive. The sequencing input was PBMCs. The chain combines TRBV7-9 with TRBJ2-3, with TRBD1 matching over 9 bases. The CDR3 DNA sequence: TGTGCCAGCAGCGGCCGACAGGGGGTCAACACAGATACGCAGTATTTT. Protein product: CASSGRQGVNTDTQYF.